The T cell receptor (beta chain) described here comes from a study of T-cell memory formation after mild COVID-19. A single record per CDR3 protein comes from TCRdb applying MiXCR to the 5' RACE reads. Found here are a few hundred thousand distinct CDR3 sequences, roughly 8% of them singletons; the top ten hold about 20%. Notes on the study in general: Researchers report contracting CD4+ clones mostly in CM and EM, with CD8+ clones in EMRA. For second-wave clones that peaked at day 37, SARS-CoV-2 specificity went unverified.

Germline V CDR1 and CDR2: SGDLS, YYNGEE. Trimming at V came to 3 bases and at J to 3 bases, leaving 11 bases not matched to a gene. The CDR3 is 17 residues long. A word on this clonotype: Its antigen is currently unknown.

This receptor was taken from a man between 18 and 29 years old who had mild COVID-19 (a few samples of this study predate the infection). Cell type and time point are not known. Material: PBMCs or a T cell subset sorted from them (not recorded which). This rearrangement joins TRBV9 to TRBJ2-2, with TRBD2 matching 7 bases. This chain's CDR3 is CASSAPGGLTHTGELFF. The CDR3, as DNA: TGTGCCAGCAGCGCCCCGGGGGGACTTACTCACACCGGGGAGCTGTTTTTT. The variable domain in full, completed from reference TRBV9 and TRBJ2-2, reads DSGVTQTPKHLITATGQRVTLRCSPRSGDLSVYWYQQSLDQGLQFLIQYYNGEERAKGNILERFSAQQFPDLHSELNLSSLELGDSALYFCASSAPGGLTHTGELFFGEGSRLTVL.